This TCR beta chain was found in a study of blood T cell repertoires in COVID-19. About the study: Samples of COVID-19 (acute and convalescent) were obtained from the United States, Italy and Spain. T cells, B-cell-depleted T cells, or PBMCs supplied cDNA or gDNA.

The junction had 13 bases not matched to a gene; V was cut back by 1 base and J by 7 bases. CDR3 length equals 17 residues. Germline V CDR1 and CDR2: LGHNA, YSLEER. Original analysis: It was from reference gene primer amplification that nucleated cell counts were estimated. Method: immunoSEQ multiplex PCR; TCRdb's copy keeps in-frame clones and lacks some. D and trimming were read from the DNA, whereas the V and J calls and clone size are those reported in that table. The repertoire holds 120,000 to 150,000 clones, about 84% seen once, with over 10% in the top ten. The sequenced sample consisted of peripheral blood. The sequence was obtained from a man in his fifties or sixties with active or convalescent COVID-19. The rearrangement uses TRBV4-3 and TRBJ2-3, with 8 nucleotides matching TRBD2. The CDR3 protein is CASSQAPTSGTPNTQYF. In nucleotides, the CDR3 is TGCGCCAGCAGCCAAGCCCCAACTAGCGGAACGCCGAATACGCAGTATTTT.